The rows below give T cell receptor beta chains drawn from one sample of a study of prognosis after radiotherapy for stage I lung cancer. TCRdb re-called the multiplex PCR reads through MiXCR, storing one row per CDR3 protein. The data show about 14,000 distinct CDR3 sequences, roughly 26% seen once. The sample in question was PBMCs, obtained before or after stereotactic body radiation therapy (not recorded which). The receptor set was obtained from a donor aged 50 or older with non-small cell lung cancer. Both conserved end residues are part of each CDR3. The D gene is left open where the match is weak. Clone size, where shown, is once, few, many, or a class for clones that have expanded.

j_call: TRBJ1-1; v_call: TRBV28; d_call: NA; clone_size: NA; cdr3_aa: CSSSRPTQESFF; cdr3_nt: TGTTCCAGCAGTCGCCCGACCCAGGAATCTTTCTTT
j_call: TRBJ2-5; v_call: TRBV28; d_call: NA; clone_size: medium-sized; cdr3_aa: CASSLEGRAQYF; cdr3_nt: TGTGCCAGCAGTTTAGAGGGCCGAGCCCAGTACTTC
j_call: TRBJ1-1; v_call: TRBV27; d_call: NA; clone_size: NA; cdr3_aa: CASSLSGQEGYMNTEAFF; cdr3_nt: TGTGCCAGCAGTTTATCAGGTCAGGAAGGGTACATGAACACTGAAGCTTTCTTT
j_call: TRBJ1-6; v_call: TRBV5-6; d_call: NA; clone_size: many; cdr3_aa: CASSLPHSSPLHF; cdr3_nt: TGTGCCAGCAGCTTGCCCCATAGTTCACCCCTCCACTTT
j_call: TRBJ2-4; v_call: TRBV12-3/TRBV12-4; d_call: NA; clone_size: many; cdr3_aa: CASSHTGPKNIQYF; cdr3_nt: TGTGCCAGCAGTCATACTGGACCCAAAAACATTCAGTACTTC
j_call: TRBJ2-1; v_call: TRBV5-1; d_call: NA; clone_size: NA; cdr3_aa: CASSDVLRNEQFF; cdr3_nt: TGCGCCAGCAGCGATGTTCTTCGCAATGAGCAGTTCTTC
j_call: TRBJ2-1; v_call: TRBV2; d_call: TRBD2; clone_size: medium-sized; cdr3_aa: CASSERESYNEQFF; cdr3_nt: TGTGCCAGCAGTGAGCGGGAGTCCTACAATGAGCAGTTCTTC
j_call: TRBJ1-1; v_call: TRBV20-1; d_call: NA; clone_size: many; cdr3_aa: CSARAKGGGTEAFF; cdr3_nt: TGCAGTGCTAGAGCCAAAGGGGGGGGCACTGAAGCTTTCTTT
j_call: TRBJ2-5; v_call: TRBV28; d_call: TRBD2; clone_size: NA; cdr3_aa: CASSPNLAEEIQYF; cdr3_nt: TGTGCCAGCAGTCCCAACCTAGCGGAAGAGATACAGTACTTC
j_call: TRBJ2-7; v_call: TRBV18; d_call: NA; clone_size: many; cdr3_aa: CASAPYGYEQYF; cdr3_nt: TGTGCCAGCGCCCCCTACGGCTACGAGCAGTACTTC
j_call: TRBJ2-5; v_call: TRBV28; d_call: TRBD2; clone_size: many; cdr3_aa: CASRPWGGGNQETQYF; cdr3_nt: TGTGCCAGCAGACCCTGGGGGGGAGGGAACCAAGAGACCCAGTACTTC
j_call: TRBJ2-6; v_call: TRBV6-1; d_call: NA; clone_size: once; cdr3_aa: CASSEPNSGANVLTF; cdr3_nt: TGTGCCAGCAGTGAGCCTAACTCTGGGGCCAACGTCCTGACTTTC
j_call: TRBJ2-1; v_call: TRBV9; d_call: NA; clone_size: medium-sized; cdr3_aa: CASSASLYNEQFF; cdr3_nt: TGTGCCAGCAGCGCAAGCCTTTACAATGAGCAGTTCTTC
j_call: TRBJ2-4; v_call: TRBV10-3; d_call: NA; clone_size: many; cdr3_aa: CAISLAALGTQYF; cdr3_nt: TGTGCCATCAGCTTAGCGGCACTGGGGACTCAGTACTTC
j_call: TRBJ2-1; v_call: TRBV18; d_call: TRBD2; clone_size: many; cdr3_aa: CASSRPLAGDLNEQFF; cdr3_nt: TGTGCCAGCTCACGCCCCCTAGCGGGAGATCTGAATGAGCAGTTCTTC
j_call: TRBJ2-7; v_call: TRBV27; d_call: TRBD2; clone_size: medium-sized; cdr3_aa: CASSLVGGSSYEQYF; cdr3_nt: TGTGCCAGCAGTTTAGTCGGCGGGAGTAGCTACGAGCAGTACTTC
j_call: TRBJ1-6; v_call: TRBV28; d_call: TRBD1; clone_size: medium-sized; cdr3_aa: CASMGQVQYNSPLHF; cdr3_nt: TGTGCCAGCATGGGACAGGTCCAATATAATTCACCCCTCCACTTT
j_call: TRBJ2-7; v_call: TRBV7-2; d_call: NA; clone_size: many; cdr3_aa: CASSQGPGYEQYF; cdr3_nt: TGTGCCAGCAGCCAAGGGCCGGGCTACGAGCAGTACTTC
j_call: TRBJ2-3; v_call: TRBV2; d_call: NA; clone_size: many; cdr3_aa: CASRLRTGQGDTQYF; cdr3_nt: TGTGCCAGCAGATTGAGGACGGGCCAAGGGGATACGCAGTATTTT
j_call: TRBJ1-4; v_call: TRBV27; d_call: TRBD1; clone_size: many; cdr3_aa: CASRTGTGFLGNEKLFF; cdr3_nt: TGTGCCAGCAGAACCGGGACAGGGTTTCTCGGGAATGAAAAACTGTTTTTT
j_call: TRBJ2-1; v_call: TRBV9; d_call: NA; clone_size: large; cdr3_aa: CASSVGGQGGSSYNEQFF; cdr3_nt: TGTGCCAGCAGCGTAGGAGGACAGGGCGGGAGCTCCTACAATGAGCAGTTCTTC
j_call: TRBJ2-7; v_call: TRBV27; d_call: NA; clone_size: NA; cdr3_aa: CASILDLAGVNEQYF; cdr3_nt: NA
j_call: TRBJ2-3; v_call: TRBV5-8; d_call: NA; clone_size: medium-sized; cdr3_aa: CASSFQGLTTDTQYF; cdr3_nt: TGTGCCAGCAGCTTCCAGGGGCTAACCACAGATACGCAGTATTTT
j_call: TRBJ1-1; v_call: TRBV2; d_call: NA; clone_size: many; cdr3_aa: CASGPRGVEAFF; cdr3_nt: TGTGCCAGCGGCCCGAGGGGGGTAGAAGCTTTCTTT
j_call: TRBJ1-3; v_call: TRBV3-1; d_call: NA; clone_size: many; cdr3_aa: CASGGPRAGNTIYF; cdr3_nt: TGTGCCAGCGGAGGCCCCAGGGCTGGAAACACCATATATTTT
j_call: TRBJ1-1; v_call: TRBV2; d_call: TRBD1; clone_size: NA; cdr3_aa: CASSGDREDTEAFF; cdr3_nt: TGTGCCAGCAGTGGGGACAGGGAGGACACTGAAGCTTTCTTT
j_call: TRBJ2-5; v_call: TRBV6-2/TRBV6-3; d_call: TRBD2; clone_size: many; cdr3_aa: CASSWGGEETQYF; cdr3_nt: TGTGCCAGCAGTTGGGGGGGAGAAGAGACCCAGTACTTC
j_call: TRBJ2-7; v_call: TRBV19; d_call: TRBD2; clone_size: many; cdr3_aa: CASSIGLAGKYEQYF; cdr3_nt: TGTGCCAGTAGTATAGGCCTAGCGGGAAAGTACGAGCAGTACTTC
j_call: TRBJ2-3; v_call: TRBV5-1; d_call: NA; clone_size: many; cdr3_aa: CASSLGEPSGTDTQYF; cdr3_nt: TGCGCCAGCAGCTTAGGGGAACCTAGCGGCACAGATACGCAGTATTTT
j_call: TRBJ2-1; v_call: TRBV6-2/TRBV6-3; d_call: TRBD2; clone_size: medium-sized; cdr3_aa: CASSFSGRRGEQFF; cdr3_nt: TGTGCCAGCAGTTTTAGCGGGAGGAGAGGGGAGCAGTTCTTC
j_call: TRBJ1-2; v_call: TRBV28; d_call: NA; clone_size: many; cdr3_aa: CASSLSAQGVGGYTF; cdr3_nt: TGTGCCAGCAGTTTAAGCGCACAGGGAGTAGGGGGCTACACCTTC
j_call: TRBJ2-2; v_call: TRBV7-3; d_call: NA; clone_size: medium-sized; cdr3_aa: CASSLTGARTGELFF; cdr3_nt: TGTGCCAGCAGCTTAACCGGGGCGCGGACCGGGGAGCTGTTTTTT
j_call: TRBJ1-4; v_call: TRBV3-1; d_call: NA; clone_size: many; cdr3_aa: CASSLQGDEKLFF; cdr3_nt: TGTGCCAGCAGCCTACAGGGCGATGAAAAACTGTTTTTT
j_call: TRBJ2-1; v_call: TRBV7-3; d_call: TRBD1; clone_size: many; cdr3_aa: CASGLGQGHNEQFF; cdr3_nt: TGTGCCAGCGGCCTGGGACAGGGTCACAATGAGCAGTTCTTC
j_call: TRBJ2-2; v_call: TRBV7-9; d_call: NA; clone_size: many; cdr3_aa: CASSGNTGELFF; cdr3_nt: TGTGCCAGCTCGGGGAACACCGGGGAGCTGTTTTTT